Each of the 12 T cell receptor beta chains below was sequenced from the same sample in a study of immune characterization of retroperitoneal liposarcoma. In TCRdb, the PCR reads were re-called with MiXCR into one record per CDR3 protein. The table has roughly 8,000 distinct CDR3 sequences, 25% to 30% seen once. The sequenced sample consisted of blood. Receptors were obtained from a male donor with retroperitoneal liposarcoma.

The gene calls are TRBV7-2 and TRBJ2-1, with D unclear. The V end was cut by 1 base, the J end by 5 bases, with 3 bases between. The CDR3 totals 12 residues. Germline-derived CDR1 and CDR2 are SGHTA and FQGNSA. In nucleotides, the CDR3 is TGTGCCAGCAGCTTAGGGAACAATGAGCAGTTCTTC. Translated, it gives CASSLGNNEQFF.

This sequence joins TRBV4-1 and TRBJ2-1; TRBD1 is a possible D gene (5 bases). Looked up from germline, CDR1 is MGHRA and CDR2 is YSYEKL. V was cut by 4 bases and J by 0 bases, with 13 bases left in between. The length of the CDR3 is 16 residues. For the CDR3, the DNA is TGCGCCAGCAGCCTCAAAGGGGTGGGCTCCTACAATGAGCAGTTCTTC. Translating it yields CASSLKGVGSYNEQFF.

The CDR3 here is CASPGTGNEQFF. CDR3 bases: TGTGCCTCCCCCGGGACGGGGAATGAGCAGTTCTTC. The J gene is TRBJ2-1, the V gene TRBV6-1; D assignment may be TRBD1 or TRBD2 (5 bases each). Trimming stripped 11 bases from V and 7 bases from J, with 15 bases between. This CDR3 is 12 amino acids long. Germline V gives CDR1 MNHNS, CDR2 SASEGT.

Relative to its sample, this clonotype is large. The chain recombines TRBV6-1 with TRBJ2-1, with a tentative D call TRBD2 (5 bases). This CDR3 is 14 amino acids long. Trimming left V 0 bases short and J 8 bases short, with 11 bases between. From germline, CDR1 is MNHNS and CDR2 SASEGT. The chain's CDR3 is CASSEASGSDEQFF. Here the CDR3 DNA reads TGTGCCAGCAGTGAAGCAAGCGGCAGCGATGAGCAGTTCTTC.

V is TRBV6-1 and J is TRBJ1-3; possible D gene TRBD1, 5 bases. CDR3 length equals 16 residues. Trimming removed 0 bases from V and 1 base from J, with 10 bases in between. CDR1 and CDR2 from the germline V gene are MNHNS and SASEGT. The CDR3 DNA follows: TGTGCCAGCAGTGAAGCGACAGCTGGATCTGGAAACACCATATATTTT. Amino acids: CASSEATAGSGNTIYF.

The V call is TRBV6-1, the J call TRBJ2-3, with no clear D. CDR1 and CDR2 (germline): MNHNS, SASEGT. This CDR3 is built from 14 residues. Trimming cost V 5 bases and J 5 bases, with 14 bases left between them. The CDR3 sequence: CASSTFDQEDTQYF. The CDR3 DNA is TGTGCCAGCAGTACCTTTGACCAGGAAGATACGCAGTATTTT.

This clonotype has only a few counts. The genes are TRBV5-1 and TRBJ1-3; no clear D. Trimming removed 0 bases from V and 1 base from J, with 8 bases in between. This CDR3 has 15 amino acids. CDR1 is SGHRS, CDR2 YFSETQ, per germline. CDR3 region: CASSLAPGSGNTIYF. DNA of the CDR3: TGCGCCAGCAGCTTGGCCCCGGGGTCTGGAAACACCATATATTTT.

The chain links TRBV3-1 to TRBJ1-1, with D possibly TRBD1 on 6 matching bases. The CDR3 is made up of 12 amino acids. The germline V gene has CDR1 LGHDT and CDR2 YNNKEL (reference sequence). V lost 4 bases, J lost 7 bases, and 10 bases lay in between. The CDR3, as DNA: TGTGCCAGCAGCCGCGACAGGTTTGAAGCTTTCTTT. It yields the protein CASSRDRFEAFF.

The V call is TRBV6-5, the J call TRBJ1-6, with D possibly matching TRBD1 (5 bases). V was clipped by 2 bases and J by 11 bases, with 19 bases between them. Germline values: CDR1 MNHEY, CDR2 SVGAGI. This CDR3 is 16 amino acids long. The CDR3 region is CASSYPDPDRGAPLHF. CDR3 nucleotides: TGTGCCAGCAGTTACCCCGACCCTGACCGGGGGGCACCCCTCCACTTT.

This sequence joins TRBV6-1 and TRBJ2-1; TRBD2 matches 10 bases. The better agreement between TRBJ2-5 and the DNA end casts doubt on the J call. The CDR3 runs to 16 residues. Germline V gene lookup returns CDR1 MNHNS and CDR2 SASEGT. The CDR3: CASSQISGRKPETQYF. As DNA, the CDR3 is TGTGCCAGCAGTCAAATTAGCGGGAGGAAACCAGAGACCCAGTACTTC.

A few counts support this clonotype. The chain combines TRBV7-2 with TRBJ2-5; D gene ambiguous. With 4 bases removed from V and 2 bases from J, the gap between germline ends came to 14 bases. The CDR3 has 15 amino acids. CDR1 is SGHTA and CDR2 is FQGNSA in the germline V gene. CDR3 sequence reads: CASSSGQVLQETQYF. CDR3 nucleotide sequence: TGTGCCAGCAGCTCAGGCCAGGTTTTACAAGAGACCCAGTACTTC. Supplemented by reference TRBV7-2 and TRBJ2-5, the full variable domain reads GAGVSQSPSNKVTEKGKDVELRCDPISGHTALYWYRQSLGQGLEFLIYFQGNSAPDKSGLPSDRFSAERTGGSVSTLTIQRTQQEDSAVYLCASSSGQVLQETQYFGPGTRLLVL.

In its sample, this clonotype was seen a few times. The chain is built from TRBV11-3 and TRBJ2-3; the D is unclear. V was cut by 0 bases and J by 6 bases, with 7 bases left in between. CDR3 length: 13 amino acids. The germline V gene has CDR1 SGHNT and CDR2 YENEEA. CDR3 coding DNA: TGTGCCAGCAGCTTAGATGTGGAGGATACGCAGTATTTT. Protein product: CASSLDVEDTQYF.